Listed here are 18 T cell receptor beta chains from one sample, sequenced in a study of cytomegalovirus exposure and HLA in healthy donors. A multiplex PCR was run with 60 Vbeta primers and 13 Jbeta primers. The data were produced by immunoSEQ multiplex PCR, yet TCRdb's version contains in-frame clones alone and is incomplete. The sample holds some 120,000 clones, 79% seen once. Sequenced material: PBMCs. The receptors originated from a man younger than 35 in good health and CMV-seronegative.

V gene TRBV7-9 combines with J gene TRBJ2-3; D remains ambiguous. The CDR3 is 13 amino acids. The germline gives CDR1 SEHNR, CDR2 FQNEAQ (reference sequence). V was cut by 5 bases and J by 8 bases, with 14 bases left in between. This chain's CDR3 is CASSPNSRVTQYF. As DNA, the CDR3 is TGTGCCAGCAGCCCTAACTCACGTGTTACGCAGTATTTT.

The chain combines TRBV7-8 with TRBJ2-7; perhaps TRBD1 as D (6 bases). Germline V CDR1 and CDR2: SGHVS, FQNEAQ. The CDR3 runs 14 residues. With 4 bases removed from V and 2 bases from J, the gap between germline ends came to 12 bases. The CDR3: CASSSKDSPYEQYV. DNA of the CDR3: TGTGCCAGCAGCTCCAAGGACAGCCCCTACGAGCAGTACGTC.

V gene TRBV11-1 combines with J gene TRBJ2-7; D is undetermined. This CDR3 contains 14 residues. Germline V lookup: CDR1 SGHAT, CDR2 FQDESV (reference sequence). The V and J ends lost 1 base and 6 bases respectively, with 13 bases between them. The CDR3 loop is CASSLVGSWFEQYF. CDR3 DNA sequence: TGTGCCAGCAGCTTAGTAGGTAGCTGGTTCGAGCAGTACTTC.

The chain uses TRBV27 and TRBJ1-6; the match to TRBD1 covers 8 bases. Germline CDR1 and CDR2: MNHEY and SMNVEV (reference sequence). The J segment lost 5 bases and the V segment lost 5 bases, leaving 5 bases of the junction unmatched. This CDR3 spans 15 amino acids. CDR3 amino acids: CASSIDRGDNSPLHF. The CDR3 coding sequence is TGTGCCAGCAGTATCGACAGGGGTGATAATTCACCCCTCCACTTT.

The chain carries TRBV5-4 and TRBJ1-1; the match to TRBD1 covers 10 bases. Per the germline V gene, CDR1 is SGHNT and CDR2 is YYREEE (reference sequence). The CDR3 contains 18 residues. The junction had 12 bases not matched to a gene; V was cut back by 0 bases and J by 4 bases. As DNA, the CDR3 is TGTGCCAGCAGCTTGGGTGGGACAGGGGTTCGGATCATCACTGAAGCTTTCTTT. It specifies CASSLGGTGVRIITEAFF.

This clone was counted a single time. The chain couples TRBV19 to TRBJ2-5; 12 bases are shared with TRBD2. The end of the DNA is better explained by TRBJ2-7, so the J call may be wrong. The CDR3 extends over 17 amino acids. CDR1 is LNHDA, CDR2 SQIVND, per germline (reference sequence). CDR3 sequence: CASSLQHLTSGSYEQYF. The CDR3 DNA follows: TGTGCCAGTAGTTTACAACACCTGACTAGCGGGAGCTACGAGCAGTACTTC.

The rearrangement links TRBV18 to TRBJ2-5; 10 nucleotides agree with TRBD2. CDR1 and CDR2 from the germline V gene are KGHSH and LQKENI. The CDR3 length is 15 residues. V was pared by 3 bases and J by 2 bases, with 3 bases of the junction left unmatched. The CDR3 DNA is TGTGCCAGCTCACCGGAACTAGCGGGGCAAGAGACCCAGTACTTC. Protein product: CASSPELAGQETQYF.

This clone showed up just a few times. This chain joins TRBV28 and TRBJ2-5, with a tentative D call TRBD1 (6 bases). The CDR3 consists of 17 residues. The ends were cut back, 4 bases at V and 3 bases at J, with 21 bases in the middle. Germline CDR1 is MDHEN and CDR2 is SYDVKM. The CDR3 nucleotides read TGTGCCAGCAGTTCACCCCTTTCTAGGGGGTCGAAAGAGACCCAGTACTTC. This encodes CASSSPLSRGSKETQYF.

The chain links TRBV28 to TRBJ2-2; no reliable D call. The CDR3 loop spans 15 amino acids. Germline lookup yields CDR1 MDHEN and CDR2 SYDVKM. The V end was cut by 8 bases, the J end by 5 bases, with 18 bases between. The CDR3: CASFPLSTGTGELFF. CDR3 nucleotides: TGTGCCAGCTTCCCCCTTTCGACTGGAACCGGGGAGCTGTTTTTT.

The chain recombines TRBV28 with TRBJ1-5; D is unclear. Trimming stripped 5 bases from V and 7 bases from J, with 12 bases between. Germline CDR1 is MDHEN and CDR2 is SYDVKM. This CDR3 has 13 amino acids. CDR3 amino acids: CASSPPAMQPQHF. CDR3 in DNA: TGTGCCAGCAGTCCCCCTGCGATGCAGCCCCAGCATTTT.

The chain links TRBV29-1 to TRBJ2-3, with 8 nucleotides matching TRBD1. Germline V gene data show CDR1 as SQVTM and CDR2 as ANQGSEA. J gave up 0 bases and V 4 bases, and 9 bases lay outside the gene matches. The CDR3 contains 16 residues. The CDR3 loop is CSVGAPQGASTDTQYF. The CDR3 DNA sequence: TGCAGCGTTGGAGCCCCCCAGGGGGCAAGCACAGATACGCAGTATTTT.

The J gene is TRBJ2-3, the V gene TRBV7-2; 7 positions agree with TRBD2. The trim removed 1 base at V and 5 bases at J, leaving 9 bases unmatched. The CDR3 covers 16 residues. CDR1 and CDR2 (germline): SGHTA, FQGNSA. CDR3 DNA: TGTGCCAGCAGCTTAGTGGAGGGAGGGCCTTTAGATACGCAGTATTTT. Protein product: CASSLVEGGPLDTQYF.

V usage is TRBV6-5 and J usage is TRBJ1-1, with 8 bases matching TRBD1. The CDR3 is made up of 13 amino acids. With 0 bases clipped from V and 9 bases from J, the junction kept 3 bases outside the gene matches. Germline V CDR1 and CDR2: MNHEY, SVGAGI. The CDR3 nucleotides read TGTGCCAGCAGTTACTCGGACAGGGCCCAAGCTTTCTTT. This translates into CASSYSDRAQAFF.

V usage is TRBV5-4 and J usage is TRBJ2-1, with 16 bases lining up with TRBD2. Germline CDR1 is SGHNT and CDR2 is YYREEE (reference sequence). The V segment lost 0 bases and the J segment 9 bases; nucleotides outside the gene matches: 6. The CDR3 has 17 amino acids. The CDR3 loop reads CASSLAAGTSGRGEQFF. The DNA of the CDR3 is TGTGCCAGCAGCTTGGCCGCGGGGACTAGCGGGAGGGGTGAGCAGTTCTTC.

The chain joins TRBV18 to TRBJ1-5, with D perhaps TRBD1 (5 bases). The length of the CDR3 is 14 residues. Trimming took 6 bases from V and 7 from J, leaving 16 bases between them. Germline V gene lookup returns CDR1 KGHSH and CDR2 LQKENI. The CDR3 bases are TGTGCCAGCTCGCACAACTCGGGGGAACAGCCCCAGCATTTT. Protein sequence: CASSHNSGEQPQHF.

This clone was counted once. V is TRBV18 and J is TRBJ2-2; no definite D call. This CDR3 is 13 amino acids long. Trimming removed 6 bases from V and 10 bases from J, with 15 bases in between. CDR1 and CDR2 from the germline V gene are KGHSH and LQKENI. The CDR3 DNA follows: TGTGCCAGCTCCTTCAGCGACGGCCCGGAGCTGTTTTTT. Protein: CASSFSDGPELFF.

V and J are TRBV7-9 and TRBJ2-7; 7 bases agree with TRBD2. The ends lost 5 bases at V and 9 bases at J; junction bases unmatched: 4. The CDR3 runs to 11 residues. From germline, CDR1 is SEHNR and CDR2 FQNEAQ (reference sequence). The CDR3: CASSGVAGQYF. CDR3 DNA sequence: TGTGCCAGCAGCGGGGTAGCGGGGCAGTACTTC.

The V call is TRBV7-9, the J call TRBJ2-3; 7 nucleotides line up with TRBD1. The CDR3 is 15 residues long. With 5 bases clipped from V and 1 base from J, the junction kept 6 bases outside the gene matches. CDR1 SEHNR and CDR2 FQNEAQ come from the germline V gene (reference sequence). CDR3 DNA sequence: TGTGCCAGCAGCGAGAGGGGGCAAGGCACAGATACGCAGTATTTT. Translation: CASSERGQGTDTQYF.